These T cell receptor beta chains were read from a single sample in a study of beta chain features in type 1 diabetes. Method: immunoSEQ multiplex PCR; TCRdb's copy keeps in-frame clones and lacks some. The sample lists a few hundred thousand clones; approximately 11% were seen once. The sequenced sample consisted of naive CD4+ T cells from blood. The receptors shown here come from a woman in her thirties in good health. Each CDR3 is given with its conserved first and last residue. D genes are given only for firm matches. The size field is filled for only some rows; it gives once, few, many or a size class.

cdr3_nt: TGTGCCAGCAGCTTGCAGGGAAGGGCCAAAAACATTCAGTACTTC; cdr3_aa: CASSLQGRAKNIQYF; d_call: .; j_call: TRBJ2-4; v_call: TRBV5-4; cdr3_length: 15; clone_size: .
cdr3_nt: TGTGCCAGCAGACTCAGGTCCTACAATGAGCAGTTCTTC; cdr3_aa: CASRLRSYNEQFF; d_call: .; j_call: TRBJ2-1; v_call: TRBV6-6; cdr3_length: 13; clone_size: .
cdr3_nt: TGTGCCAGCAGTCGCCCGGGGGTGTCTGGAAACACCATATATTTT; cdr3_aa: CASSRPGVSGNTIYF; d_call: .; j_call: TRBJ1-3; v_call: TRBV28; cdr3_length: 15; clone_size: .
cdr3_nt: TGTGCCAGCAGCTCCACTAGCGGGAGAAGGACAGATACGCAGTATTTT; cdr3_aa: CASSSTSGRRTDTQYF; d_call: TRBD2; j_call: TRBJ2-3; v_call: TRBV7-2; cdr3_length: 16; clone_size: few
cdr3_nt: TGCGCCAGGCACTGGACGACAGGAGAATACAATGAGCAGTTCTTC; cdr3_aa: CARHWTTGEYNEQFF; d_call: .; j_call: TRBJ2-1; v_call: TRBV5-1; cdr3_length: 15; clone_size: .
cdr3_nt: TGTGCCAGCAGCGTAGCGTACAGCCAAGAGACCCAGTACTTC; cdr3_aa: CASSVAYSQETQYF; d_call: .; j_call: TRBJ2-5; v_call: TRBV9; cdr3_length: 14; clone_size: .
cdr3_nt: TGCGCCAGCAGCCTCACAGGGGGGGCTAACTCCTACGAGCAGTACTTC; cdr3_aa: CASSLTGGANSYEQYF; d_call: .; j_call: TRBJ2-7; v_call: TRBV4-3; cdr3_length: 16; clone_size: .
cdr3_nt: TGTGCCAGCAGTCCTATGCGGACTAGCGGGAGTCGGCGCGAGACCCAGTACTTC; cdr3_aa: CASSPMRTSGSRRETQYF; d_call: TRBD2; j_call: TRBJ2-5; v_call: TRBV28; cdr3_length: 18; clone_size: .
cdr3_nt: TGTGCCAGCACTCTCGGGGGGAATGAAAAACTGTTTTTT; cdr3_aa: CASTLGGNEKLFF; d_call: .; j_call: TRBJ1-4; v_call: TRBV7-9; cdr3_length: 13; clone_size: few
cdr3_nt: TGCGCCAGCAGCTTTACAGTCTCTGGGGCCAACGTCCTGACTTTC; cdr3_aa: CASSFTVSGANVLTF; d_call: .; j_call: TRBJ2-6; v_call: TRBV5-1; cdr3_length: 15; clone_size: few
cdr3_nt: TGTGCCAGCAGCTTGGTAGAGGACACTGAAGCTTTCTTT; cdr3_aa: CASSLVEDTEAFF; d_call: .; j_call: TRBJ1-1; v_call: TRBV7-9; cdr3_length: 13; clone_size: few
cdr3_nt: TGCGCCAGCAGCCAAGGGCGCAGGGGGCAAACCGGGGAGCTGTTTTTT; cdr3_aa: CASSQGRRGQTGELFF; d_call: TRBD1; j_call: TRBJ2-2; v_call: TRBV4-3; cdr3_length: 16; clone_size: few
cdr3_nt: TGTGCCAGCAGCGATAACAGGGGAGGGAACACTGAAGCTTTCTTT; cdr3_aa: CASSDNRGGNTEAFF; d_call: TRBD1; j_call: TRBJ1-1; v_call: TRBV7-3; cdr3_length: 15; clone_size: .
cdr3_nt: TGTGCCACCAGCAGAGATCGGGGACTAGCCAATGAGCAGTTCTTC; cdr3_aa: CATSRDRGLANEQFF; d_call: TRBD2; j_call: TRBJ2-1; v_call: TRBV15; cdr3_length: 15; clone_size: few
cdr3_nt: TGTGCCAGTAGATCACAGGGTCGTCAGCCCCAGCATTTT; cdr3_aa: CASRSQGRQPQHF; d_call: .; j_call: TRBJ1-5; v_call: TRBV19; cdr3_length: 13; clone_size: .
cdr3_nt: TGTGCCAGCAGTGAAGCGGGCCAGGGAGGTGAAAAACTGTTTTTT; cdr3_aa: CASSEAGQGGEKLFF; d_call: .; j_call: TRBJ1-4; v_call: TRBV6-1; cdr3_length: 15; clone_size: .
cdr3_nt: TGTGCCAGCAGTGGTCAGGGCGGTGGCACTGAAGCTTTCTTT; cdr3_aa: CASSGQGGGTEAFF; d_call: .; j_call: TRBJ1-1; v_call: TRBV6-1; cdr3_length: 14; clone_size: .
cdr3_nt: TGTGCCAGCAGCTTTAGCGGGAGTACCTACAATGAGCAGTTCTTC; cdr3_aa: CASSFSGSTYNEQFF; d_call: TRBD2; j_call: TRBJ2-1; v_call: TRBV9; cdr3_length: 15; clone_size: .
cdr3_nt: TGTGCCAGCAGTGCGGGGACAGGTGGGCTAGGCGACACCGGGGAGCTGTTTTTT; cdr3_aa: CASSAGTGGLGDTGELFF; d_call: TRBD1; j_call: TRBJ2-2; v_call: TRBV28; cdr3_length: 18; clone_size: .
cdr3_nt: TGTGCCAGCAGTGAATATGGGACTAGCGACAATGAGCAGTTCTTC; cdr3_aa: CASSEYGTSDNEQFF; d_call: TRBD2; j_call: TRBJ2-1; v_call: TRBV25-1; cdr3_length: 15; clone_size: .
cdr3_nt: TGTGCCAGCTCACCGACGACAGGGATCGGCACTGAAGCTTTCTTT; cdr3_aa: CASSPTTGIGTEAFF; d_call: TRBD1; j_call: TRBJ1-1; v_call: TRBV18; cdr3_length: 15; clone_size: .
cdr3_nt: TGTGCCAGCTCAAACCGGGACAGCTACGAGCAGTACTTC; cdr3_aa: CASSNRDSYEQYF; d_call: TRBD1; j_call: TRBJ2-7; v_call: TRBV18; cdr3_length: 13; clone_size: few
cdr3_nt: TGCGCCAGCAGCTGGGGGACAGGACATAGCAATCAGCCCCAGCATTTT; cdr3_aa: CASSWGTGHSNQPQHF; d_call: TRBD1; j_call: TRBJ1-5; v_call: TRBV5-1; cdr3_length: 16; clone_size: few
cdr3_nt: TGTGCCAGCAGCTTACTAGCGGGAGTAATCACCGGGGAGCTGTTTTTT; cdr3_aa: CASSLLAGVITGELFF; d_call: TRBD2; j_call: TRBJ2-2; v_call: TRBV11-3; cdr3_length: 16; clone_size: .
cdr3_nt: TGTGCCAGCAGCTTTTCAGGGGGCGGCTATGGCTACACCTTC; cdr3_aa: CASSFSGGGYGYTF; d_call: TRBD1; j_call: TRBJ1-2; v_call: TRBV7-2; cdr3_length: 14; clone_size: few
cdr3_nt: TGCGCCAGCAGCTGGGGGGACAGACCTAACTATGGCTACACCTTC; cdr3_aa: CASSWGDRPNYGYTF; d_call: TRBD1; j_call: TRBJ1-2; v_call: TRBV5-1; cdr3_length: 15; clone_size: .
cdr3_nt: TGTGCCAGCAGTTTAGCTAGCGGGCCTTACAATGAGCAGTTCTTC; cdr3_aa: CASSLASGPYNEQFF; d_call: TRBD2; j_call: TRBJ2-1; v_call: TRBV28; cdr3_length: 15; clone_size: .
cdr3_nt: TGTGCCAGCAGCACTGGGTCACTAGCGCTCCACGAGCAGTACTTC; cdr3_aa: CASSTGSLALHEQYF; d_call: TRBD2; j_call: TRBJ2-7; v_call: TRBV7-2; cdr3_length: 15; clone_size: few
cdr3_nt: TGTGCCAGCAGCTTGGTGTCAGGGTCCCAAGAGACCCAGTACTTC; cdr3_aa: CASSLVSGSQETQYF; d_call: .; j_call: TRBJ2-5; v_call: TRBV5-6; cdr3_length: 15; clone_size: .
cdr3_nt: TGTGCCAACTCCTTAGGGGAGGGGATTGATCAGCCCCAGCATTTT; cdr3_aa: CANSLGEGIDQPQHF; d_call: .; j_call: TRBJ1-5; v_call: TRBV6-6; cdr3_length: 15; clone_size: .
cdr3_nt: TGTGCCAGCAGCCATCGGAGGAATGAGCAGTACTTC; cdr3_aa: CASSHRRNEQYF; d_call: .; j_call: TRBJ2-7; v_call: TRBV14; cdr3_length: 12; clone_size: .
cdr3_nt: TGTGCCAGCAGCGTAACCCCCATGGAGCACAACAGGGGCGCAGATACGCAGTATTTT; cdr3_aa: CASSVTPMEHNRGADTQYF; d_call: TRBD1; j_call: TRBJ2-3; v_call: TRBV9; cdr3_length: 19; clone_size: few
cdr3_nt: TGTGCCAGCAGTTTGAAAGACAGGTACAATGAGCAGTTCTTC; cdr3_aa: CASSLKDRYNEQFF; d_call: .; j_call: TRBJ2-1; v_call: TRBV6-1; cdr3_length: 14; clone_size: few
cdr3_nt: TGCGCCAGCAGCTTCCTCGGACAGGGTGGAGAGACCCAGTACTTC; cdr3_aa: CASSFLGQGGETQYF; d_call: TRBD1; j_call: TRBJ2-5; v_call: TRBV5-1; cdr3_length: 15; clone_size: few
cdr3_nt: TGTGCCAGCAGCTTAAACAGGCAGGGCCCCACTGAAGCTTTCTTT; cdr3_aa: CASSLNRQGPTEAFF; d_call: .; j_call: TRBJ1-1; v_call: TRBV7-2; cdr3_length: 15; clone_size: few
cdr3_nt: TGCAGTGCTAGTGTCCGCGGGACCCAGTACTTC; cdr3_aa: CSASVRGTQYF; d_call: .; j_call: TRBJ2-5; v_call: TRBV20-1; cdr3_length: 11; clone_size: few
cdr3_nt: TGTGCCAGCAGTCAGACAGGGGCGGGCACCGGGGAGCTGTTTTTT; cdr3_aa: CASSQTGAGTGELFF; d_call: TRBD1; j_call: TRBJ2-2; v_call: TRBV28; cdr3_length: 15; clone_size: .
cdr3_nt: TGTGCCAGCTCACCCGCAGGGGGCCGGCTCGACGGCTACACCTTC; cdr3_aa: CASSPAGGRLDGYTF; d_call: TRBD1; j_call: TRBJ1-2; v_call: TRBV18; cdr3_length: 15; clone_size: .
cdr3_nt: TGTGCCAGCAGCTTAGGTCCTAGCGGGACCGTCACAGATACGCAGTATTTT; cdr3_aa: CASSLGPSGTVTDTQYF; d_call: TRBD2; j_call: TRBJ2-3; v_call: TRBV7-9; cdr3_length: 17; clone_size: few
cdr3_nt: TGCGCCAGCAGCTCGGGGAAGGATGGCTACACCTTC; cdr3_aa: CASSSGKDGYTF; d_call: .; j_call: TRBJ1-2; v_call: TRBV5-1; cdr3_length: 12; clone_size: .
cdr3_nt: TGTGCCAGCAGTGCGACCGGGACAGTCACTGAAGCTTTCTTT; cdr3_aa: CASSATGTVTEAFF; d_call: TRBD1; j_call: TRBJ1-1; v_call: TRBV25-1; cdr3_length: 14; clone_size: .
cdr3_nt: TGCGCCAGCAGCCCCGGGGTTTCTGGGGCCAACGTCCTGACTTTC; cdr3_aa: CASSPGVSGANVLTF; d_call: .; j_call: TRBJ2-6; v_call: TRBV4-3; cdr3_length: 15; clone_size: .
cdr3_nt: TGTGCCAGCACCAAACTCAAACCGGGACAGCACCAAGAGACCCAGTACTTC; cdr3_aa: CASTKLKPGQHQETQYF; d_call: TRBD1; j_call: TRBJ2-5; v_call: TRBV7-9; cdr3_length: 17; clone_size: .
cdr3_nt: TGTGCCAGCAGTGACGCGGGAGCCCCCGATACGCAGTATTTT; cdr3_aa: CASSDAGAPDTQYF; d_call: TRBD2; j_call: TRBJ2-3; v_call: TRBV25-1; cdr3_length: 14; clone_size: .
cdr3_nt: TGTGCCAGCAGTCCAGGCATACAGGTTTTCAATGAGCAGTTCTTC; cdr3_aa: CASSPGIQVFNEQFF; d_call: .; j_call: TRBJ2-1; v_call: TRBV27; cdr3_length: 15; clone_size: few